A selection of T cell receptor beta chains follows, all from one sample in a study of shared clonotypes between healthy human individuals. Assay: immunoSEQ multiplex PCR; the TCRdb copy retains only in-frame clones and omits some. The top ten clones hold roughly an eighth of a sample with about 470,000 clones, around 79% of them seen once. Sequenced: PBMCs. The receptors shown here come from a woman aged 40 to 50 in good health. Some clones in this sample may be carry-over from other donors' samples. The CDR3 runs from the conserved cysteine through the conserved F or W. A D gene is named only where the DNA matches it firmly. Expanded clones get a size class; other rows say once, few or many, or leave the size out.

J | V | size | D | DNA | CDR3
TRBJ1-2 | TRBV20-1 | many | NA | TGCAGTGCCATGGAGTATGGCTACACCTTC | CSAMEYGYTF
TRBJ2-3 | TRBV7-6 | NA | NA | TGTGCCAGCAGCCCCGGGGTAGATACGCAGTATTTT | CASSPGVDTQYF
TRBJ2-5 | TRBV14 | NA | NA | TGTGCCAGCAGCCAAGACAGGAACCAAGAGACCCAGTACTTC | CASSQDRNQETQYF
TRBJ1-4 | TRBV6-4 | NA | NA | TGTGCCAGCAGTGTGGAGGGGGGTGAAAAACTGTTTTTT | CASSVEGGEKLFF
TRBJ1-1 | TRBV19 | NA | NA | TGTGCCAGTAGTCCTCGACATGGTGAAGCTTTCTTT | CASSPRHGEAFF
TRBJ2-7 | TRBV10-3 | few | NA | TGTGCCATCAGTGCCCGGCCCGTAGGGGAGGTCGACTACGAGCAGTACTTC | CAISARPVGEVDYEQYF
TRBJ1-4 | TRBV7-3 | once | NA | TGTGCCAGCAGCTCACAAGCCTCGACTAATGAAAAACTGTTTTTT | CASSSQASTNEKLFF
TRBJ2-1 | TRBV27 | NA | NA | TGTGCCAGCAGTTTTCTAAATGAGCAGTTCTTC | CASSFLNEQFF
TRBJ1-6 | TRBV9 | NA | TRBD1 | TGTGCCAGCAGCGTAGATCAGGGGGGCAATTCACCCCTCCACTTT | CASSVDQGGNSPLHF
TRBJ1-3 | TRBV11-2 | NA | NA | TGTGCCAGCAGCACCCTCGAGGGCTCAGGGGGAAACACCATATATTTT | CASSTLEGSGGNTIYF
TRBJ2-2 | TRBV9 | NA | NA | TGTGCCAGCAGCGGGGTTGGTGTCGGGGAGCTGTTTTTT | CASSGVGVGELFF
TRBJ1-1 | TRBV4-2 | NA | NA | TGTGCCAGCAGCCAAGTGGGAATGAACACTGAAGCTTTCTTT | CASSQVGMNTEAFF
TRBJ2-1 | TRBV11-3 | NA | TRBD1 | TGTGCCAGCAGCTTAGAGGGGACAGGGGGCTTGGATGAGCAGTTCTTC | CASSLEGTGGLDEQFF
TRBJ2-1 | TRBV28 | NA | NA | TGTGCCAGCAGTTTGAGAGGCAGGGTCCACCCTGAGCAGTTCTTC | CASSLRGRVHPEQFF
TRBJ1-4 | TRBV7-9 | NA | NA | TGTGCCAGCAGCTTAAACGGGGGAACCTCAACTAATGAAAAACTGTTTTTT | CASSLNGGTSTNEKLFF
TRBJ2-5 | TRBV5-4 | few | TRBD2 | TGTGCCAGCAGCTTGGTAGCGGGGGAGACCCAGTACTTC | CASSLVAGETQYF
TRBJ1-2 | TRBV19 | NA | TRBD1 | TGTGCCAGTAGTCTTGACAGGGGTCTAAGCTATGGCTACACCTTC | CASSLDRGLSYGYTF
TRBJ2-3 | TRBV9 | NA | TRBD2 | TGTGCCAGCAGTGGACTAGCGGGAGGGCCCACAGATACGCAGTATTTT | CASSGLAGGPTDTQYF
TRBJ1-2 | TRBV28 | NA | NA | TGTGCCAGCAGTTTAGATCGCAGGGTCAGTGGCTACACCTTC | CASSLDRRVSGYTF
TRBJ2-2 | TRBV27 | NA | NA | TGTGCCAGCACGAAGCAGCAGGGGAACACCGGGGAGCTGTTTTTT | CASTKQQGNTGELFF
TRBJ2-3 | TRBV27 | NA | TRBD2 | TGTGCCAGCAGTAAACTAGCGGGAGTAAGCACAGATACGCAGTATTTT | CASSKLAGVSTDTQYF
TRBJ1-5 | TRBV2 | NA | TRBD1 | TGTGCCAGCAGGCCGGGGACAGGGCGCAATCAGCCCCAGCATTTT | CASRPGTGRNQPQHF
TRBJ1-5 | TRBV19 | NA | NA | TGTGCCAGTAGTATATTGGGAGAAGGTAGTCAGCCCCAGCATTTT | CASSILGEGSQPQHF
TRBJ2-7 | TRBV7-8 | few | NA | TGTGCCAGCAGCTTAGCGCGAACGGGCTACGAGCAGTACTTC | CASSLARTGYEQYF
TRBJ2-7 | TRBV7-2 | NA | NA | TGTGCCAGCAGCTTAGAGGCCTCCGGCTCCTACGAGCAGTACTTC | CASSLEASGSYEQYF
TRBJ1-3 | TRBV5-1 | NA | NA | TGCGCCAGCAGCTTGATCCCAACTGGAAACACCATATATTTT | CASSLIPTGNTIYF
TRBJ2-3 | TRBV14 | NA | NA | TGTGCCAGCAGCCAATGGATCGGCGGGCCCGGCACAGATACGCAGTATTTT | CASSQWIGGPGTDTQYF
TRBJ1-2 | TRBV18 | NA | TRBD1 | TGTGCCAGCTCACCGACAGGGAATGGCTACACCTTC | CASSPTGNGYTF
TRBJ1-4 | TRBV29-1 | NA | NA | TGCAGCGTTGGGGGGCAGACAACTAATGAAAAACTGTTTTTT | CSVGGQTTNEKLFF
TRBJ1-6 | TRBV4-2 | NA | TRBD1 | TGTGCCAGCAGCCCCCACCCCGGGGGAACAGGGGCGGTCTATAATTCACCCCTCCACTTT | CASSPHPGGTGAVYNSPLHF
TRBJ1-1 | TRBV5-1 | NA | NA | TGCGCCAGCAGCTTGGAGTCAGCCATTGCTGAAGCTTTCTTT | CASSLESAIAEAFF
TRBJ2-1 | TRBV11-1 | NA | TRBD1 | TGTGCCAGCACCAAGCTCGGGACAGGATCCTACAATGAGCAGTTCTTC | CASTKLGTGSYNEQFF
TRBJ1-2 | TRBV4-3 | once | TRBD1 | TGCGCCAGCAGCCAAGACCGAACCAGGGGGGTGGGGGGCTACACCTTC | CASSQDRTRGVGGYTF
TRBJ2-7 | TRBV7-3 | NA | NA | TGTGCCAGCAGCTTAACCCAGGGTTCCTACGAGCAGTACTTC | CASSLTQGSYEQYF
TRBJ2-7 | TRBV10-2 | NA | NA | TGCGCCAGCGGGTTACCGGGGCTATACGAGCAGTACTTC | CASGLPGLYEQYF
TRBJ2-1 | TRBV5-4 | NA | NA | TGTGCCAGCAGCCCGGACCGGCAGAATGAGCAGTTCTTC | CASSPDRQNEQFF
TRBJ1-4 | TRBV6-5 | few | NA | TGTGCCAGCAGTTTGGACAGTAATGAAAAACTGTTTTTT | CASSLDSNEKLFF
TRBJ2-1 | TRBV19 | NA | TRBD2 | TGTGCCAGTAGTATAGCCCGACTAGCGGGAGACTACAATGAGCAGTTCTTC | CASSIARLAGDYNEQFF
TRBJ2-3 | TRBV6-4 | NA | TRBD1 | TGTGCCAGCAATGACCCTCGGACAGGGGATAGAACAGATACGCAGTATTTT | CASNDPRTGDRTDTQYF
TRBJ2-1 | TRBV28 | NA | NA | TGTGCCAGCAGTTTATCAGGTCCTGGCGGGGCTCTAGGGTTCTTC | CASSLSGPGGALGFF
TRBJ2-5 | TRBV5-5 | NA | NA | TGTGCCACCCACCTCCGGGGCGAGGGGGAGACCCAGTACTTC | CATHLRGEGETQYF
TRBJ1-4 | TRBV6-1 | once | NA | TGTGCCACGTCTAGGGCTGATCATAATGAAAAACTGTTTTTT | CATSRADHNEKLFF
TRBJ1-5 | TRBV14 | few | NA | TGTGCCAGCAGCCAAGGGACCTCTCAGCCCCAGCATTTT | CASSQGTSQPQHF
TRBJ2-7 | TRBV27 | NA | NA | TGTGCCAGCAGTACAGGACAGGGGACTAGCTGGGGCTACGAGCAGTACTTC | CASSTGQGTSWGYEQYF